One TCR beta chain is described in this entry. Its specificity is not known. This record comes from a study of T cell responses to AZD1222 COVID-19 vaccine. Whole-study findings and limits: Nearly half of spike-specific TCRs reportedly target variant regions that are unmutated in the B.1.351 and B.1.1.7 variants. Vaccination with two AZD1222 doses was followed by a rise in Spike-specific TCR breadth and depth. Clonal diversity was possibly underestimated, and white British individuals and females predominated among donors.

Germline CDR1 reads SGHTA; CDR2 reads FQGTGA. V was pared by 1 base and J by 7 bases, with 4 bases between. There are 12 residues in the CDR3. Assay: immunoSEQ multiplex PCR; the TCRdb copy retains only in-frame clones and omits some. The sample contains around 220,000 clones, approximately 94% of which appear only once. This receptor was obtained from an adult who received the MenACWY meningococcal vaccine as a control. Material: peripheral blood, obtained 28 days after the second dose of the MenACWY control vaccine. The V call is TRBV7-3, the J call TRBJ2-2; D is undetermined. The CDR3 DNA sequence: TGTGCCAGCAGCTTAATTCTCGGGGAGCTGTTTTTT. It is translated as CASSLILGELFF.